The present entry profiles one T cell receptor beta chain with its context. This specimen belongs to a study of cytomegalovirus exposure and HLA in healthy donors. A multiplex PCR was run with 60 Vbeta primers and 13 Jbeta primers. Assay: immunoSEQ multiplex PCR; the TCRdb copy retains only in-frame clones and omits some. The sample contains more than 85,000 clones, around four fifths of which appear only once. Germline V gives CDR1 SGHRS, CDR2 YFSETQ. The J segment lost 0 bases and the V segment lost 4 bases, leaving 9 bases of the junction unmatched. This CDR3 is built from 17 residues. The source of this sequence is a man aged 40-55 years in good health and CMV-seronegative. The chain joins TRBV5-1 to TRBJ1-3; 8 bases are shared with TRBD1. Sequencing was carried out using PBMCs. The CDR3 spells CASSTGTGKFSGNTIYF. The CDR3 coding sequence is TGCGCCAGCAGCACCGGGACAGGAAAGTTCTCTGGAAACACCATATATTTT.